The text below deals with one T cell receptor (beta chain). The data originate from a study of CD8+ T cells in alopecia areata. The treatment here: oral pan-JAK inhibitor, 5-10 mg twice daily. Per the germline V gene, CDR1 is GTSNPN and CDR2 is SVGIG (reference sequence). Trimming removed 3 bases at V and 0 bases at J, with 8 bases between. The CDR3 extends over 13 amino acids. cDNA reverse transcribed from extracted RNA served as the sequencing template. Using immunoSEQ multiplex PCR, the repertoire was profiled, and TCRdb retains in-frame clones only, with some absent. The sample yields about 190,000 clones, around 56% seen once.

The sequence derives from a human donor with alopecia areata. The sample here was CD4+ T cells sorted from blood, taken at week 4, from a patient treated with tofacitinib. The chain combines TRBV30 with TRBJ1-2; D is unresolved. In nucleotides, the CDR3 is TGTGCCTGGAGCATCGGAGCTAACTATGGCTACACCTTC. Residues: CAWSIGANYGYTF. Using reference TRBV30 and TRBJ1-2 for the parts outside the CDR3, the full variable domain is SQTIHQWPATLVQPVGSPLSLECTVEGTSNPNLYWYRQAAGRGLQLLFYSVGIGQISSEVPQNLSASRPQDRQFILSSKKLLLSDSGFYLCAWSIGANYGYTFGSGTRLTVV.